This TCR beta chain was recorded in a study of shared clonotypes between healthy human individuals. CDR1 is SEHNR, CDR2 FQNEAQ, per germline (reference sequence). V lost 3 bases and J 5 bases, leaving 17 bases between the germline ends. This CDR3 has 15 residues. The assay was immunoSEQ multiplex PCR, and TCRdb's table has in-frame clones only and misses some. The repertoire has 2 million to 2.5 million clones, 80% to 95% of them found once; the top ten carry about 0.34%. Sequences were obtained from naive CD4+ T cells from PBMCs. Subset denoted: CD45RA+ positively selected. The V gene is TRBV7-9, the J gene TRBJ2-7, with D perhaps matching TRBD2 (6 bases). The sequence was collected from a man aged 18 to 29 in good health. Some clones in this sample may be carry-over from other donors' samples. CDR3 bases: TGTGCCAGCAGCTTCCTTGGAGGGCGGACCGACGAGCAGTACTTC. Amino acid sequence: CASSFLGGRTDEQYF.